This T cell receptor beta chain was identified in a study of T cell repertoires in cytomegalovirus infection. Study as a whole: Public signatures in TCR beta pointed to CMV infection and matching HLA type. Study-level results: HLA-C-restricted TCR beta clonotypes specific for CMV led the ex vivo response. Public TCR beta family frequency separated CMV-and-HLA carriers, including in an independent cohort.

In regard to this clonotype: Antigen unknown.

V lost 0 bases and J lost 9, with 9 bases in between. This CDR3 is built from 13 residues. Germline V gene lookup returns CDR1 MGHRA and CDR2 YSYEKL. In TCRdb, the reads were re-called with MiXCR into one record per CDR3 protein. The sample shows around 100,000 distinct CDR3 sequences, around a quarter of them seen only once. The sequenced sample was CD8+ T cells from PBMCs. This TCR was recovered from a human donor in good health (CMV status not recorded). Some clones in this sample may be carry-over from other donors' samples. V is TRBV4-1 and J is TRBJ1-5; no clear D gene. The CDR3 loop reads CASSQDYSGPQHF. For the CDR3, the DNA is TGCGCCAGCAGCCAAGATTATTCGGGGCCCCAGCATTTT.